This TCR beta chain was retrieved from a study of Tregs in tolerant kidney transplant recipients. Study information: CD4+CD25+CD127- cells came from roughly 3-day belatacept mixed lymphocyte reactions, some with roughly 5-day graft donor restimulation.

As concerns this clone: Its antigen remains unidentified.

Study findings and constraints: Activated donor B cell expansion appeared to reveal the most relevant donor-specific TCRbeta repertoire.

With 2 bases removed from V and 6 bases from J, the gap between germline ends came to 14 bases. CDR3 length: 14 amino acids. CDR1 and CDR2 from the germline V gene are LGHNT and FRNRAP. Assay used: immunoSEQ multiplex PCR; TCRdb lists only in-frame clones, some missing. The repertoire holds tens of thousands of clones, around 95% seen once, with around 0.4% in the top ten. This sequence was found in a human donor in good health. This chain joins TRBV12-5 and TRBJ2-7; D not certain. The sequenced material came from Tregs from blood cultured with allogeneic cells. The CDR3 nucleotides are TGTGCTAGTGGTTTGTTGGGCCCATCGGGCGAGCAGTACTTC. Translating gives CASGLLGPSGEQYF.